These 14 T cell receptor beta chains originate from one sample sequenced in a study of chemoradiotherapy in HPV16-positive cancers. The protocol was immunoSEQ multiplex PCR, while the TCRdb copy is restricted to in-frame clones and leaves out a portion. This sample has 3,600 or so clones, with 85% to 95% found just once. The sequenced sample was blood, obtained from a patient who underwent chemoradiotherapy. These receptors were collected from a human donor with HPV-associated anogenital cancer.

The chain combines TRBV10-2 with TRBJ2-7; 7 nucleotides match TRBD1. CDR3 length: 13 amino acids. V was clipped by 4 bases and J by 4 bases; unmatched bases: 4. Germline V lookup: CDR1 WSHSY, CDR2 SAAADI. The CDR3 DNA is TGCGCCAGCAGTGCGACAGGGCCATACGAGCAGTACTTC. It translates to CASSATGPYEQYF.

The chain joins TRBV28 to TRBJ1-5, with 9 bases aligning to TRBD1. The CDR3 totals 16 residues. J gave up 3 bases and V 7 bases, and 10 bases lay outside the gene matches. CDR1 and CDR2 (germline): MDHEN, SYDVKM. This CDR3 is CASIGLGQGNNQPQHF. The CDR3 coding sequence is TGTGCCAGCATCGGACTGGGACAGGGAAACAATCAGCCCCAGCATTTT. The full variable domain, completed using reference TRBV28 and TRBJ1-5, is DVKVTQSSRYLVKRTGEKVFLECVQDMDHENMFWYRQDPGLGLRLIYFSYDVKMKEKGDIPEGYSVSREKKERFSLILESASTNQTSMYLCASIGLGQGNNQPQHFGDGTRLSIL.

This rearrangement joins TRBV5-1 to TRBJ2-7, with D unresolved. Germline CDR1 SGHRS, CDR2 YFSETQ. V shed 5 bases and J shed 0 bases, with 15 bases lying between them. The CDR3 extends over 15 amino acids. CDR3 sequence reads: CASSSDPQSSYEQYF. As DNA, the CDR3 is TGCGCCAGCAGTTCTGACCCGCAGTCCTCCTACGAGCAGTACTTC.

The chain links TRBV6-5 to TRBJ2-7; 8 nucleotides match TRBD1. The V gene's germline CDR1 is MNHEY and CDR2 SVGAGI. The CDR3 is 16 amino acids. V shed 0 bases and J 4 bases; nucleotides not matched to a gene: 8. The CDR3 region is CASSYSRQGAVYEQYF. The CDR3 nucleotides are TGTGCCAGCAGTTACTCACGGCAGGGGGCCGTATACGAGCAGTACTTC.

The chain joins TRBV7-6 to TRBJ1-1; TRBD1 matches 7 bases. The J segment lost 4 bases and the V segment lost 7 bases, leaving 9 bases of the junction unmatched. This CDR3 comprises 14 residues. Germline CDR1 is SGHVS and CDR2 is FNYEAQ. CDR3 region: CASTNYRGSTEAFF. In DNA, the CDR3 is TGTGCCAGCACCAATTACAGGGGAAGCACTGAAGCTTTCTTT.

CDR3: CASRRGQGYEQYF. CDR3 sequence (DNA): TGTGCCAGCAGACGAGGACAGGGGTACGAGCAGTACTTC. The chain recombines TRBV7-6 with TRBJ2-7, with 9 positions matching TRBD1. This CDR3 is 13 amino acids long. V was pared by 6 bases and J by 4 bases, with 4 bases of the junction left unmatched. Germline assignment: CDR1 SGHVS and CDR2 FNYEAQ.

The V gene is TRBV29-1, the J gene TRBJ2-4; D might be TRBD2 (5 bases). Trimming cost V 5 bases and J 0 bases, with 11 bases left between them. The CDR3 runs 14 residues. Germline V lookup: CDR1 SQVTM, CDR2 ANQGSEA. CDR3 bases: TGCAGCGTTCGACTACCGATAGCCAAAAACATTCAGTACTTC. Translated, it gives CSVRLPIAKNIQYF.

This clone came up once. The chain uses TRBV9 and TRBJ2-2; D unresolved. This CDR3 contains 15 residues. The germline V gene encodes CDR1 SGDLS and CDR2 YYNGEE. Trimming cost V 4 bases and J 0 bases, with 10 bases left between them. CDR3 region: CASSLNDANTGELFF. CDR3 sequence (DNA): TGTGCCAGCAGCCTCAATGACGCGAACACCGGGGAGCTGTTTTTT.

This clone was counted only a few times. The chain recombines TRBV6-5 with TRBJ1-6; 7 nucleotides match TRBD1. This CDR3 spans 16 amino acids. The trim removed 0 bases at V and 9 bases at J, leaving 8 bases unmatched. CDR1 is MNHEY, CDR2 SVGAGI, per germline. CDR3 bases: TGTGCCAGCAGTTACTCGTGGGTGACAGGGAGTTCACCCCTCCACTTT. Translating gives CASSYSWVTGSSPLHF.

The rearrangement uses TRBV19 and TRBJ1-2; TRBD1 agrees at 8 bases. Germline values: CDR1 LNHDA, CDR2 SQIVND (reference sequence). CDR3 length: 17 residues. With 3 bases clipped from V and 3 bases from J, the junction kept 12 bases outside the gene matches. CDR3 loop: CASSITLPDRVDYGYTF. CDR3 DNA: TGTGCCAGTAGTATTACCCTCCCGGACAGGGTTGACTATGGCTACACCTTC.

The CDR3 coding sequence is TGTGCCACCGGGGGACAGCGCGAATATGGCTACACCTTC. Protein sequence: CATGGQREYGYTF. The genes are TRBV9 and TRBJ1-2; TRBD1 aligns across 7 bases. Losses at the gene ends were 9 bases for V and 5 bases for J; bases not matched to a gene: 10. Germline-derived CDR1 and CDR2 are SGDLS and YYNGEE. CDR3 length: 13 residues.

This clone appeared a few times. The genes are TRBV2 and TRBJ2-7; 10 bases match TRBD1. Germline values: CDR1 SNHLY, CDR2 FYNNEI. The CDR3 has 14 residues. V trimming: 8 bases; J trimming: 1 base; junction bases outside the gene matches: 5. CDR3 amino acids: CASGDRGSSYEQYF. CDR3 in DNA: TGTGCCAGCGGGGACAGGGGAAGTTCCTACGAGCAGTACTTC.

The chain's CDR3 is CATSPTYNYGYTF. In DNA form, the CDR3 reads TGTGCCACCTCCCCTACGTATAACTATGGCTACACCTTC. The genes are TRBV27 and TRBJ1-2; D is ambiguous. The germline V and J ends were trimmed by 10 bases and 1 base, with 13 bases remaining between them. Looked up from germline, CDR1 is MNHEY and CDR2 is SMNVEV (reference sequence). The CDR3 runs to 13 residues.

The chain uses TRBV28 and TRBJ1-1; D uncertain. CDR1 is MDHEN and CDR2 is SYDVKM in the germline V gene. Trimming removed 5 bases at V and 4 bases at J, with 8 bases between. The CDR3 contains 12 residues. This CDR3 reads CASSVRVTEAFF. For the CDR3, the DNA is TGTGCCAGCAGTGTGAGGGTCACTGAAGCTTTCTTT.